This TCR beta chain was obtained from a study of T cells in women clearing cervical HPV infection. Sequencing was performed with immunoSEQ multiplex PCR; in TCRdb, only in-frame clones are kept and a portion is missing. The sample holds nearly 20,000 clones. Note on this clone: Read data end 3 residues before the CDR3 end; the end is taken from the germline J gene.

The germline V and J ends were trimmed by 5 bases and 3 bases, with 7 bases remaining between them. Germline values: CDR1 SGHRS, CDR2 YFSETQ. The CDR3 consists of 12 residues. Sequenced material: blood buffy coat. This rearrangement joins TRBV5-1 to TRBJ2-3; weak D call: TRBD1 (5 bases). The clonotype comes from a woman aged 18 to 75 with a cervical HPV16 infection that either progressed to CIN3+ or cleared (not recorded which). CDR3 amino acids: CASRGETDTQYF. The DNA read from the CDR3 is TGCGCCAGCAGAGGGGAAACAGATACG.